Described below is a single T cell receptor beta chain sequence and its context. The protocol was immunoSEQ multiplex PCR, while the TCRdb copy is restricted to in-frame clones and leaves out a portion. The table shows roughly 260,000 clones, with about nine tenths occurring only once. The data derive from a study of blood T cell repertoires in COVID-19. Study-wide background: Both acute and convalescent COVID-19 samples were obtained from the United States, Italy and Spain.

Across 20 to 25 US areas, participants ranged in age from 18 to 89 years. Clinical histories supplied by participants themselves formed the basis of cohort assignment. The sequencing sample was made of PBMCs or T cells enriched from blood (not recorded which). This receptor was obtained from a human donor in a cohort exposed to, infected with or recovered from COVID-19 (not recorded which). The donor label of this sample is uncertain.

CDR3 protein: CASSLGTDNTEAFF. The CDR3 DNA follows: TGTGCCAGCAGCTTAGGGACAGATAACACTGAAGCTTTCTTT. The chain uses TRBV7-9 and TRBJ1-1; tentative D call: TRBD1 (6 bases). Germline assignment: CDR1 SEHNR and CDR2 FQNEAQ (reference sequence). The CDR3 is 14 residues long. V lost 1 base and J 2 bases, leaving 8 bases between the germline ends.